The text below deals with one T cell receptor beta chain. Its antigen is undetermined. Germline-derived CDR1 and CDR2 are SGHTA and FQGNSA. The CDR3 sequence is 16 residues long. With 1 base clipped from V and 6 bases from J, the junction kept 6 bases outside the gene matches. These data are taken from a study of Tregs in tolerant kidney transplant recipients. Study at large: Related graft donors supplied nonmyeloablative bone marrow transplants, and mixed chimerism was transient.

Whole-study findings and limits: Changing PCR primers prevented nucleotide comparison between some patients' samples.

Sequenced by immunoSEQ multiplex PCR; TCRdb stores in-frame clones only, minus some. The profile shows about 110,000 clones, around 87% of them singletons. The sample consisted of CD4+ T cells from blood, taken before the transplant. This sequence originates from a human donor who received a combined kidney and bone marrow transplant. The chain recombines TRBV7-2 with TRBJ1-6, with 7 bases that match TRBD1. In DNA form, the CDR3 reads TGTGCCAGCAGCTTAGGGGGGACAGCTACTAATTCACCCCTCCACTTT. Its translation: CASSLGGTATNSPLHF.